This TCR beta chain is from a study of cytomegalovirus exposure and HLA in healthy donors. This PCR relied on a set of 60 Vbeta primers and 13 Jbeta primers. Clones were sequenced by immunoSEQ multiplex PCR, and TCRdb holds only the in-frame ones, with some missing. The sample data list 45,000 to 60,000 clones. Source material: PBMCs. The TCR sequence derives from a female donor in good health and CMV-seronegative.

The CDR3 loop reads CASSLSPGDQPQHF. In DNA form, the CDR3 reads TGTGCCAGCAGCTTAAGCCCAGGGGATCAGCCCCAGCATTTT. This rearrangement joins TRBV7-3 to TRBJ1-5; maybe TRBD1 (6 bases). This CDR3 region has 14 residues. Germline loops: CDR1 SGHTA, CDR2 FQGTGA. Trimming stripped 1 base from V and 5 bases from J, with 9 bases between.